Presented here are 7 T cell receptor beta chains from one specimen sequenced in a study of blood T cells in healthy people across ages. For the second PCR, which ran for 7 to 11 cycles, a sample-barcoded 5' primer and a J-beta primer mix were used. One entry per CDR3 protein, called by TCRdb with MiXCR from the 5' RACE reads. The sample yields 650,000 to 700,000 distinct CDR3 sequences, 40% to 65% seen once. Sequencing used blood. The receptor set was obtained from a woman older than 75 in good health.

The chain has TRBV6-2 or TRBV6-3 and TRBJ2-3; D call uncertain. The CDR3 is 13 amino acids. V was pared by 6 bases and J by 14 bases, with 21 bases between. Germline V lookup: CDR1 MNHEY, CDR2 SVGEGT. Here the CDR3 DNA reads TGTGCCAGCAGCCGCCGAGGTGGCTTCGGATCGTATTTT. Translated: CASSRRGGFGSYF.

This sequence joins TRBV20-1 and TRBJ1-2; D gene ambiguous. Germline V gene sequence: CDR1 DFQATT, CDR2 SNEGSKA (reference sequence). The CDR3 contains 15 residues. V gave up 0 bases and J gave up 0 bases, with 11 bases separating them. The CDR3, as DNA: TGCAGTGCTAGAGATCCACGGACGACTAACTATGGCTACACCTTC. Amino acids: CSARDPRTTNYGYTF.

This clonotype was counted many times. In DNA form, the CDR3 reads TGCAGTGCTAGAGATTCCCACCAATACAATGAGCAGTTCTTC. Translated, it gives CSARDSHQYNEQFF. This chain connects TRBV20-1 to TRBJ2-1; D is unclear. The CDR3 is made up of 14 amino acids. Germline loops: CDR1 DFQATT, CDR2 SNEGSKA (reference sequence). Trimming left V 0 bases short and J 4 bases short, with 10 bases between.

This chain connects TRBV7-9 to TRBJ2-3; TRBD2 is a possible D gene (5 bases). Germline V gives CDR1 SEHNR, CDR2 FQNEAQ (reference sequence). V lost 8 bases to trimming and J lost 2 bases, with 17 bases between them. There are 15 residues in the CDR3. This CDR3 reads CASATSGVFTDTQYF. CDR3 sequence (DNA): TGTGCCAGCGCAACCAGCGGTGTCTTCACAGATACGCAGTATTTT.

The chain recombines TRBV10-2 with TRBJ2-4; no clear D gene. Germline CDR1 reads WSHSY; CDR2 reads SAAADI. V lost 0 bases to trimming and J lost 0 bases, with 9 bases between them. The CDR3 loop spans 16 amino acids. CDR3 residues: CASSESVFSAKNIQYF. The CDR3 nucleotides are TGCGCCAGCAGTGAGTCAGTTTTTTCAGCCAAAAACATTCAGTACTTC.

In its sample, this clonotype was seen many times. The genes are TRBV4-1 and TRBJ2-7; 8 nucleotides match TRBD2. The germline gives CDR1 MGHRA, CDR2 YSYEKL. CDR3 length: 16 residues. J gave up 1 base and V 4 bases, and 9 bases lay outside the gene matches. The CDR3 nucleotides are TGCGCCAGCAGCCGATTATTAGCGGGACCGTCCTACGAGCAGTACTTC. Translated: CASSRLLAGPSYEQYF.

Written as DNA, the CDR3 is TGTGCCAGCAGCGAGACAGTCTTGGGGGGCTTTGCCGACGAGCAGTACTTC. Translating it yields CASSETVLGGFADEQYF. The V and J genes are TRBV28 and TRBJ2-7, with D perhaps given as TRBD1 or TRBD2 (6 bases each). This CDR3 contains 17 residues. The V and J ends lost 6 bases and 5 bases respectively, with 26 bases between them. Germline CDR1 reads MDHEN; CDR2 reads SYDVKM.